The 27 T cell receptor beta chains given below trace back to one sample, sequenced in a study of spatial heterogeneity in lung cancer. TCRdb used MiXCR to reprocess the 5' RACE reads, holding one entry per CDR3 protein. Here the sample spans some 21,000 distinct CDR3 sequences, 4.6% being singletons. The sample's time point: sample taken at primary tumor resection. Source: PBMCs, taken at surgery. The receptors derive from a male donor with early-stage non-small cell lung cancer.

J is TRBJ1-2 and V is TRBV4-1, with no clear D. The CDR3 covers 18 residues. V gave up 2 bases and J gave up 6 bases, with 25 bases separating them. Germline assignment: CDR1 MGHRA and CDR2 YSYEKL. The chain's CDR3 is CASSQPHPTVGGKNGYTF. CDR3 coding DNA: TGCGCCAGCAGCCAACCTCATCCCACGGTAGGCGGGAAGAATGGCTACACCTTC.

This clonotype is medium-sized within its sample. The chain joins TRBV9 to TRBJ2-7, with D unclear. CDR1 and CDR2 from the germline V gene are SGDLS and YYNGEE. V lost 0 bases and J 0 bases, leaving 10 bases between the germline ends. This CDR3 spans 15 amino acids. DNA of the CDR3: TGTGCCAGCAGCGTAGGCCCAGGTAGCTCCTACGAGCAGTACTTC. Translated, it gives CASSVGPGSSYEQYF.

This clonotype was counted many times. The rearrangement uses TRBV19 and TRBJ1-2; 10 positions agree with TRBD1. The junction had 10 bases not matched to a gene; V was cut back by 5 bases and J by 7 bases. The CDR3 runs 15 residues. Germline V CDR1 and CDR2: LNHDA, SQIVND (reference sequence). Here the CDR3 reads CASSSWGQGRRGYTF. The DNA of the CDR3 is TGTGCCAGTAGTTCCTGGGGACAGGGGCGTCGTGGCTACACCTTC.

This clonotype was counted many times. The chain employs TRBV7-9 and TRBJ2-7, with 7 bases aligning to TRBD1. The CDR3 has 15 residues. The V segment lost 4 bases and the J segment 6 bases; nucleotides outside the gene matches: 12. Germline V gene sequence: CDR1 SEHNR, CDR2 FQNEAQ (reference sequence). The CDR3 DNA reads TGTGCCAGCAGCTCCCCAGCAGGGGGTTTCTTCGAGCAGTACTTC. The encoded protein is CASSSPAGGFFEQYF.

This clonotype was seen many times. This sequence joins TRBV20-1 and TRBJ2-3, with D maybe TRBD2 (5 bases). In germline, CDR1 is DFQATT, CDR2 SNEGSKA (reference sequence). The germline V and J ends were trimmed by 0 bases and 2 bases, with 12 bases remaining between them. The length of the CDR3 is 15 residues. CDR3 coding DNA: TGCAGTGCTAGAGATGTAATAGCGCTCACAGATACGCAGTATTTT. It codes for CSARDVIALTDTQYF.

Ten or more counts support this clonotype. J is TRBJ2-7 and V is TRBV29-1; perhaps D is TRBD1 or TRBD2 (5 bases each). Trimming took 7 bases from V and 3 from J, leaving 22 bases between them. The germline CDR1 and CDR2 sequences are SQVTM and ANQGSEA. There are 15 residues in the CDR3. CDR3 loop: CSASGGPGTGYEQYF. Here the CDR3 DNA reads TGCAGCGCTTCAGGTGGTCCAGGGACGGGCTACGAGCAGTACTTC.

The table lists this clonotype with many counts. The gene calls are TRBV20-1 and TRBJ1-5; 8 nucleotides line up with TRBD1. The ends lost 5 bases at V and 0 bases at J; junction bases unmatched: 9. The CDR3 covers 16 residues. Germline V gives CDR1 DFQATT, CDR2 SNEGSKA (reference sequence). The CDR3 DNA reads TGCAGTGCTCCCGGGACAGGAGGCCCTAGCAATCAGCCCCAGCATTTT. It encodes CSAPGTGGPSNQPQHF.

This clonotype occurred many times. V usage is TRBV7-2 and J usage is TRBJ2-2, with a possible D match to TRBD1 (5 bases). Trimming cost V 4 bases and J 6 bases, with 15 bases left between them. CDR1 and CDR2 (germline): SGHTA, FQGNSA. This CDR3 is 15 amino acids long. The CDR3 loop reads CASSSPTVSAGELFF. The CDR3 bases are TGTGCCAGCAGCTCCCCGACAGTAAGCGCCGGGGAGCTGTTTTTT. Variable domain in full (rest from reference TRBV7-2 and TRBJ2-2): GAGVSQSPSNKVTEKGKDVELRCDPISGHTALYWYRQSLGQGLEFLIYFQGNSAPDKSGLPSDRFSAERTGGSVSTLTIQRTQQEDSAVYLCASSSPTVSAGELFFGEGSRLTVL.

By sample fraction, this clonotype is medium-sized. The CDR3 protein is CSALGGQQPQHF. The CDR3 nucleotides read TGCAGTGCTCTGGGGGGCCAGCAGCCCCAGCATTTT. The chain uses TRBV20-1 and TRBJ1-5; possible D gene TRBD1, 6 bases. Per the germline V gene, CDR1 is DFQATT and CDR2 is SNEGSKA (reference sequence). The V end lost 5 bases, the J end lost 7 bases, and 12 bases lay between the germline ends. The CDR3 contains 12 residues.

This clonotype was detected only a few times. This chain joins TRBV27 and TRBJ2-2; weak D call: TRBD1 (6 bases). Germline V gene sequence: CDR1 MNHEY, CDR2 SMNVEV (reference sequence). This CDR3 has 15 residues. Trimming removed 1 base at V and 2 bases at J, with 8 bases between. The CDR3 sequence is CASSLLGANTGELFF. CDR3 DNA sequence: TGTGCCAGCAGTTTATTGGGGGCCAACACCGGGGAGCTGTTTTTT.

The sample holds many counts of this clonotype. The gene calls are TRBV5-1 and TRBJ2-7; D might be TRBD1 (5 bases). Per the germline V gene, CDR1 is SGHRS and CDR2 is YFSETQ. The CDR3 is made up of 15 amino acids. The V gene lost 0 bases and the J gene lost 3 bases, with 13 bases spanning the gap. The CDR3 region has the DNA TGCGCCAGCAGCTTGGGACAGCCGTTACTCTACGAGCAGTACTTC. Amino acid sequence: CASSLGQPLLYEQYF.

CDR3 DNA: TGTGCCAGCAGTTTCCAGAACAATGAGCAGTTCTTC. Amino acids: CASSFQNNEQFF. The chain uses TRBV6-2 or TRBV6-3 and TRBJ2-1, with D uncertain. The CDR3 runs to 12 residues. Trimming cost V 4 bases and J 5 bases, with 6 bases left between them. Germline CDR1 MNHEY, CDR2 SVGEGT.

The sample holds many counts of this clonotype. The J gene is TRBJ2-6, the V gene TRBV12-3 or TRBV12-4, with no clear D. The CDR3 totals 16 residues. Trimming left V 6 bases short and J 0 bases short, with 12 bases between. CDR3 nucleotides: TGTGCCAGCAGGCTAGGACGGAACTCTGGGGCCAACGTCCTGACTTTC. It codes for CASRLGRNSGANVLTF.

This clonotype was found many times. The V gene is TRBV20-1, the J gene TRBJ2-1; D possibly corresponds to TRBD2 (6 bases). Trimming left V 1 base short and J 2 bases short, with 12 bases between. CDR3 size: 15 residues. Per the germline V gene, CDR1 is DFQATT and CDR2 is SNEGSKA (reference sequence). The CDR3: CSARGKRATYNEQFF. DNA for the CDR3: TGCAGTGCTAGAGGAAAGCGGGCGACCTACAATGAGCAGTTCTTC.

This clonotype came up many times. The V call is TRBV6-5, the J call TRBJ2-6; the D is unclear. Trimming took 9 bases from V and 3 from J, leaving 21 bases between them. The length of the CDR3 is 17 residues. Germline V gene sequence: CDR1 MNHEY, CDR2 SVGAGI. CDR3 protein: CASMTPRPTSGANVLTF. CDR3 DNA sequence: TGTGCCAGTATGACACCGCGTCCCACAAGTGGGGCCAACGTCCTGACTTTC.

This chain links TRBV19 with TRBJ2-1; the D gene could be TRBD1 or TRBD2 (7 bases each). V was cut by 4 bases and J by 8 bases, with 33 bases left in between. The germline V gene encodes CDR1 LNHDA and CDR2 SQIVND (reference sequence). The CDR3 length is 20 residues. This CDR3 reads CASSTHLFRGSNVRGHEQFF. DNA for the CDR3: TGTGCCAGTAGTACTCACCTATTTCGCGGGAGTAATGTAAGGGGGCATGAGCAGTTCTTC.

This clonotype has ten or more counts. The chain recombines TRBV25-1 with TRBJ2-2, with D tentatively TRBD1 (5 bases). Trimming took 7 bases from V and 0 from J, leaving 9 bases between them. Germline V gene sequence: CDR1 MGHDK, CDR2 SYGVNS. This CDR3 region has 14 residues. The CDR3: CASNSGTNTGELFF. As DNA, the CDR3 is TGTGCCAGCAATTCAGGGACGAACACCGGGGAGCTGTTTTTT. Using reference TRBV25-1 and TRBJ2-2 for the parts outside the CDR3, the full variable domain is EADIYQTPRYLVIGTGKKITLECSQTMGHDKMYWYQQDPGMELHLIHYSYGVNSTEKGDLSSESTVSRIRTEHFPLTLESARPSHTSQYLCASNSGTNTGELFFGEGSRLTVL.

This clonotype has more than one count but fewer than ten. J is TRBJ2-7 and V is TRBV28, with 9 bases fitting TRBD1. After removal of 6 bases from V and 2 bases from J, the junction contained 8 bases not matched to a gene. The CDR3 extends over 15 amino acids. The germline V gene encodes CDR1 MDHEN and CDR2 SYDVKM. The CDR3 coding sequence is TGTGCCAGCAGCCATTCCGGGACAGGGACCTACGAGCAGTACTTC. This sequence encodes CASSHSGTGTYEQYF.

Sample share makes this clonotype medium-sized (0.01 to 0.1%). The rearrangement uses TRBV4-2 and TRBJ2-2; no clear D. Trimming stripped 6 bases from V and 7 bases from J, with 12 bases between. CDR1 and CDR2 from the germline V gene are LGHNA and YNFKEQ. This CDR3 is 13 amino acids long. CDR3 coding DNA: TGTGCCAGCAGTCTGTCTGTGGACGGGGAGCTGTTTTTT. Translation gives CASSLSVDGELFF.

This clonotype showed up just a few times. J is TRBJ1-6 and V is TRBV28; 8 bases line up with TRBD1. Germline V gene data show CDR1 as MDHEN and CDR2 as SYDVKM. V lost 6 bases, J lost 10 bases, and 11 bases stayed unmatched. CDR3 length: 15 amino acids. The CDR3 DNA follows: TGTGCCAGCAGCCCCCCGGGACAGGTTCTGTCACCCCTCCACTTT. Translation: CASSPPGQVLSPLHF.

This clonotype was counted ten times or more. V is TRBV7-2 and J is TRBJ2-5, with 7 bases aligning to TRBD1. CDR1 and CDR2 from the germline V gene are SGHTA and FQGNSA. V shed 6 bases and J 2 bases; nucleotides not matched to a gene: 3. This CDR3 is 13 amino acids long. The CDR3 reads CASRGQTQETQYF. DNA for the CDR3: TGTGCCAGCAGGGGACAGACGCAAGAGACCCAGTACTTC.

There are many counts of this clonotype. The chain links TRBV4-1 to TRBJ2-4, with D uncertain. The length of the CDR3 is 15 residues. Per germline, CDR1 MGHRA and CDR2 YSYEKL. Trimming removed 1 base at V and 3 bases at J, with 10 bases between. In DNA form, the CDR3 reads TGCGCCAGCAGCCAAGTCCTCCGAGACAAAAACATTCAGTACTTC. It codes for CASSQVLRDKNIQYF.

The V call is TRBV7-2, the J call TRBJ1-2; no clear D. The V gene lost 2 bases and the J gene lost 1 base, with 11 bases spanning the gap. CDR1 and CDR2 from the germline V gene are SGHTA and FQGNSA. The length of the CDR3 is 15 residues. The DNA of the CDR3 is TGTGCCAGCAGCTTAATTTCCGACGTTAACTATGGCTACACCTTC. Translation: CASSLISDVNYGYTF.

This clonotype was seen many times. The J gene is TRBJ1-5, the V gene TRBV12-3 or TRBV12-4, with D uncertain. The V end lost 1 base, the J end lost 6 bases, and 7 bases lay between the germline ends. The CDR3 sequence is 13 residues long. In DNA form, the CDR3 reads TGTGCCAGCAGTTTAGGGGGTGGTCAGCCCCAGCATTTT. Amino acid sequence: CASSLGGGQPQHF.

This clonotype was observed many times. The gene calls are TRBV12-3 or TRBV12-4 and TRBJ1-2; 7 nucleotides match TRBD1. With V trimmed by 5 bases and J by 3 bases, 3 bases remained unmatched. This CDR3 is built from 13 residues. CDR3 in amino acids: CASSRQGHYGYTF. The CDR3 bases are TGTGCCAGCAGTCGACAGGGTCACTATGGCTACACCTTC.

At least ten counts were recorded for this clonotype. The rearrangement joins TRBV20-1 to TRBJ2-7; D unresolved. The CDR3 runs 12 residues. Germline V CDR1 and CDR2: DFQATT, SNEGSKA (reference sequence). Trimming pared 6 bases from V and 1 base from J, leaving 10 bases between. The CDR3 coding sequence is TGCAGTGCCGAGGAACAATCCTACGAGCAGTACTTC. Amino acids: CSAEEQSYEQYF.

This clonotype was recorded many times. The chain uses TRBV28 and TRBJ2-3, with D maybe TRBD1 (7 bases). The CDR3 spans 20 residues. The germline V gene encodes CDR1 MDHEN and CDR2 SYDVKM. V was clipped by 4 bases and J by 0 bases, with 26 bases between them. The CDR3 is CASSSLSFPQGTSSTDTQYF. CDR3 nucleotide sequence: TGTGCCAGCAGTTCGCTGTCCTTTCCACAGGGGACTTCTAGCACAGATACGCAGTATTTT.